These T cell receptor beta chains were read from a single sample in a study of memory CD4+ T cells and cytomegalovirus serostatus. TCRdb keeps only in-frame clones here, not all; method: immunoSEQ multiplex PCR. Of about 42,000 clones detected, around 78% appear once; the ten largest clones hold over 0.45%. The sample taken for sequencing was memory CD4+ T cells from blood. These TCRs come from an adult in good health and CMV-seronegative. Both conserved end residues are trimmed from each CDR3.

length: 12; V: TRBV7-6; J: TRBJ1-1; CDR3: ASKRQGGPSEAF
length: 13; V: TRBV19; J: TRBJ1-6; CDR3: ASSTNLGEFVPLH
length: 11; V: TRBV5-1; J: TRBJ1-2; CDR3: ASSQTGESGYT
length: 13; V: TRBV5-1; J: TRBJ1-1; CDR3: ASSPSTSPNTEAF
length: 11; V: TRBV18; J: TRBJ1-2; CDR3: ASSLQEDYGYT
length: 14; V: TRBV9; J: TRBJ2-7; CDR3: ASSPRLAGGYYEQY
length: 13; V: TRBV6-5; J: TRBJ2-3; CDR3: ASSYSTGSTDTQY
length: 12; V: TRBV6-1; J: TRBJ2-5; CDR3: ASSERGGALSQY
length: 10; V: TRBV23-1; J: TRBJ2-2; CDR3: ASSQPTRWLF
length: 9; V: TRBV11-2; J: TRBJ2-7; CDR3: ASSRTHEQY
length: 12; V: TRBV9; J: TRBJ2-2; CDR3: ASSVGPSPGELF
length: 11; V: TRBV28; J: TRBJ1-4; CDR3: ASSLRQNEKLF
length: 12; V: TRBV7-7; J: TRBJ2-5; CDR3: ASSLWGPQETQY
length: 10; V: TRBV7-9; J: TRBJ1-2; CDR3: ASGRGGYGYT
length: 13; V: TRBV27; J: TRBJ2-6; CDR3: ASSLTLSGANVLT
length: 11; V: TRBV6-5; J: TRBJ1-2; CDR3: ATQRTGWRGYT
length: 11; V: TRBV2; J: TRBJ2-7; CDR3: ASRRGGPYEQY
length: 11; V: TRBV5-1; J: TRBJ2-2; CDR3: ASSLELTGELF
length: 10; V: TRBV5-6; J: TRBJ1-2; CDR3: ASSARNYGYT
length: 12; V: TRBV29-1; J: TRBJ1-2; CDR3: SVESPGRDYGYT
length: 11; V: TRBV2; J: TRBJ2-7; CDR3: ASRPGGVHEQY
length: 12; V: TRBV5-8; J: TRBJ1-2; CDR3: ASSLGQTHYGYT
length: 12; V: TRBV6-5; J: TRBJ2-3; CDR3: ASRAGGSTDTQY
length: 10; V: TRBV2; J: TRBJ2-3; CDR3: ASSWTQGTQY
length: 10; V: TRBV11-1; J: TRBJ1-2; CDR3: ASSFRQGGYT
length: 12; V: TRBV2; J: TRBJ1-2; CDR3: ASTEGRKGYGYT
length: 11; V: TRBV5-1; J: TRBJ1-1; CDR3: ASSQTGATEAF
length: 10; V: TRBV14; J: TRBJ2-3; CDR3: ASSHRPDTQY
length: 11; V: TRBV5-1; J: TRBJ1-1; CDR3: ASSFSRGTEAF
length: 11; V: TRBV28; J: TRBJ1-6; CDR3: ASSKQGYSPLH